Presented here are 10 T cell receptor beta chains from one specimen sequenced in a study of cytomegalovirus exposure and HLA in healthy donors. Assay: immunoSEQ multiplex PCR; the TCRdb copy retains only in-frame clones and omits some. Of approximately 190,000 clones listed, 84% are singletons. The source material was PBMCs. The receptors come from a man between 18 and 29 years old in good health and CMV-seropositive.

The V and J genes are TRBV11-1 and TRBJ2-2; no clear D. The V end lost 7 bases, the J end lost 6 bases, and 12 bases lay between the germline ends. Germline V lookup: CDR1 SGHAT, CDR2 FQDESV (reference sequence). This CDR3 is 13 amino acids long. The CDR3 loop is CASTGFSAGELFF. The CDR3 bases are TGTGCCAGCACCGGGTTTTCTGCCGGGGAGCTGTTTTTT.

The rearrangement joins TRBV5-1 to TRBJ1-1; weak D call: TRBD1 (6 bases). Germline CDR1 and CDR2: SGHRS and YFSETQ. This CDR3 contains 15 residues. V lost 3 bases and J lost 1, with 13 bases in between. For the CDR3, the DNA is TGCGCCAGCAGCTATTCCGGGACAACGAACACTGAAGCTTTCTTT. Its translation: CASSYSGTTNTEAFF.

About this clone itself: This may come from a read error, since a much larger clone is one base off. The V call is TRBV6-5, the J call TRBJ1-2; 12 bases agree with TRBD1. Unmatched junction bases numbered 1, after V lost 5 bases and J lost 3 bases. CDR1 is MNHEY and CDR2 is SVGAGI in the germline V gene. The CDR3 loop spans 14 amino acids. CDR3 in amino acids: CASSRDRGHYGYTF. CDR3 DNA: TGTGCCAGCAGTCGGGACAGGGGGCACTATGGCTACACCTTC.

This chain links TRBV4-1 with TRBJ2-1; D is ambiguous. CDR1 is MGHRA and CDR2 is YSYEKL in the germline V gene. The length of the CDR3 is 12 residues. Trimming left V 4 bases short and J 8 bases short, with 9 bases between. This chain's CDR3 is CASSRMIDEQFF. The CDR3 region has the DNA TGCGCCAGCAGCCGCATGATAGATGAGCAGTTCTTC.

This chain uses TRBV7-8 with TRBJ2-1, with 10 bases that match TRBD2. This CDR3 spans 17 amino acids. V trimming: 5 bases; J trimming: 10 bases; junction bases outside the gene matches: 17. CDR1 is SGHVS and CDR2 is FQNEAQ in the germline V gene. The CDR3 loop is CASSPSAGLAGDGEQFF. The CDR3 DNA follows: TGTGCCAGCAGCCCCTCAGCCGGCCTAGCGGGAGATGGGGAGCAGTTCTTC.

The chain uses TRBV14 and TRBJ2-3; D gene ambiguous. The CDR3 totals 16 residues. V was shortened by 4 bases and J by 0 bases, with 14 bases between the two germline ends. Germline loops: CDR1 SGHDN, CDR2 FVKESK. DNA for the CDR3: TGTGCCAGCAGCCCTTTTGGGCAGCCTAGCACAGATACGCAGTATTTT. Encoded protein: CASSPFGQPSTDTQYF.

This rearrangement joins TRBV27 to TRBJ2-2; D gene ambiguous. The CDR3 is 17 amino acids. Germline CDR1 MNHEY, CDR2 SMNVEV (reference sequence). V gave up 0 bases and J gave up 0 bases, with 11 bases separating them. CDR3: CASSLSVRPANTGELFF. The CDR3 nucleotides are TGTGCCAGCAGTTTATCGGTCAGGCCCGCGAACACCGGGGAGCTGTTTTTT.

The rearrangement uses TRBV13 and TRBJ1-4, with D perhaps TRBD1 (5 bases). The ends were cut back, 3 bases at V and 7 bases at J, with 12 bases in the middle. CDR1 and CDR2 from the germline V gene are PRHDT and FYEKMQ (reference sequence). The CDR3 totals 14 residues. CDR3: CASSLGGGGEKLFF. CDR3 nucleotide sequence: TGTGCCAGCAGCTTGGGGGGGGGTGGTGAAAAACTGTTTTTT.

The chain employs TRBV4-2 and TRBJ2-7; possibly TRBD1 for D (6 bases). Between the trimmed V and J ends, which lost 0 bases and 3 bases, there was a span of 9 bases. The CDR3 contains 14 residues. The germline gives CDR1 LGHNA, CDR2 YNFKEQ. CDR3 in DNA: TGTGCCAGCAGCCAAGAGGACAGCCTCTACGAGCAGTACTTC. Protein sequence: CASSQEDSLYEQYF.

This chain connects TRBV7-9 to TRBJ2-1, with 12 positions matching TRBD2. After removal of 2 bases from V and 5 bases from J, the junction contained 4 bases not matched to a gene. This CDR3 comprises 16 residues. CDR1 is SEHNR and CDR2 is FQNEAQ in the germline V gene (reference sequence). The CDR3 bases are TGTGCCAGCAGCTTATGGCGGACTAGCGGGGACAATGAGCAGTTCTTC. The encoded protein is CASSLWRTSGDNEQFF. The whole variable domain, filled in from reference TRBV7-9 and TRBJ2-1, reads DTGVSQNPRHKITKRGQNVTFRCDPISEHNRLYWYRQTLGQGPEFLTYFQNEAQLEKSRLLSDRFSAERPKGSFSTLEIQRTEQGDSAMYLCASSLWRTSGDNEQFFGPGTRLTVL.